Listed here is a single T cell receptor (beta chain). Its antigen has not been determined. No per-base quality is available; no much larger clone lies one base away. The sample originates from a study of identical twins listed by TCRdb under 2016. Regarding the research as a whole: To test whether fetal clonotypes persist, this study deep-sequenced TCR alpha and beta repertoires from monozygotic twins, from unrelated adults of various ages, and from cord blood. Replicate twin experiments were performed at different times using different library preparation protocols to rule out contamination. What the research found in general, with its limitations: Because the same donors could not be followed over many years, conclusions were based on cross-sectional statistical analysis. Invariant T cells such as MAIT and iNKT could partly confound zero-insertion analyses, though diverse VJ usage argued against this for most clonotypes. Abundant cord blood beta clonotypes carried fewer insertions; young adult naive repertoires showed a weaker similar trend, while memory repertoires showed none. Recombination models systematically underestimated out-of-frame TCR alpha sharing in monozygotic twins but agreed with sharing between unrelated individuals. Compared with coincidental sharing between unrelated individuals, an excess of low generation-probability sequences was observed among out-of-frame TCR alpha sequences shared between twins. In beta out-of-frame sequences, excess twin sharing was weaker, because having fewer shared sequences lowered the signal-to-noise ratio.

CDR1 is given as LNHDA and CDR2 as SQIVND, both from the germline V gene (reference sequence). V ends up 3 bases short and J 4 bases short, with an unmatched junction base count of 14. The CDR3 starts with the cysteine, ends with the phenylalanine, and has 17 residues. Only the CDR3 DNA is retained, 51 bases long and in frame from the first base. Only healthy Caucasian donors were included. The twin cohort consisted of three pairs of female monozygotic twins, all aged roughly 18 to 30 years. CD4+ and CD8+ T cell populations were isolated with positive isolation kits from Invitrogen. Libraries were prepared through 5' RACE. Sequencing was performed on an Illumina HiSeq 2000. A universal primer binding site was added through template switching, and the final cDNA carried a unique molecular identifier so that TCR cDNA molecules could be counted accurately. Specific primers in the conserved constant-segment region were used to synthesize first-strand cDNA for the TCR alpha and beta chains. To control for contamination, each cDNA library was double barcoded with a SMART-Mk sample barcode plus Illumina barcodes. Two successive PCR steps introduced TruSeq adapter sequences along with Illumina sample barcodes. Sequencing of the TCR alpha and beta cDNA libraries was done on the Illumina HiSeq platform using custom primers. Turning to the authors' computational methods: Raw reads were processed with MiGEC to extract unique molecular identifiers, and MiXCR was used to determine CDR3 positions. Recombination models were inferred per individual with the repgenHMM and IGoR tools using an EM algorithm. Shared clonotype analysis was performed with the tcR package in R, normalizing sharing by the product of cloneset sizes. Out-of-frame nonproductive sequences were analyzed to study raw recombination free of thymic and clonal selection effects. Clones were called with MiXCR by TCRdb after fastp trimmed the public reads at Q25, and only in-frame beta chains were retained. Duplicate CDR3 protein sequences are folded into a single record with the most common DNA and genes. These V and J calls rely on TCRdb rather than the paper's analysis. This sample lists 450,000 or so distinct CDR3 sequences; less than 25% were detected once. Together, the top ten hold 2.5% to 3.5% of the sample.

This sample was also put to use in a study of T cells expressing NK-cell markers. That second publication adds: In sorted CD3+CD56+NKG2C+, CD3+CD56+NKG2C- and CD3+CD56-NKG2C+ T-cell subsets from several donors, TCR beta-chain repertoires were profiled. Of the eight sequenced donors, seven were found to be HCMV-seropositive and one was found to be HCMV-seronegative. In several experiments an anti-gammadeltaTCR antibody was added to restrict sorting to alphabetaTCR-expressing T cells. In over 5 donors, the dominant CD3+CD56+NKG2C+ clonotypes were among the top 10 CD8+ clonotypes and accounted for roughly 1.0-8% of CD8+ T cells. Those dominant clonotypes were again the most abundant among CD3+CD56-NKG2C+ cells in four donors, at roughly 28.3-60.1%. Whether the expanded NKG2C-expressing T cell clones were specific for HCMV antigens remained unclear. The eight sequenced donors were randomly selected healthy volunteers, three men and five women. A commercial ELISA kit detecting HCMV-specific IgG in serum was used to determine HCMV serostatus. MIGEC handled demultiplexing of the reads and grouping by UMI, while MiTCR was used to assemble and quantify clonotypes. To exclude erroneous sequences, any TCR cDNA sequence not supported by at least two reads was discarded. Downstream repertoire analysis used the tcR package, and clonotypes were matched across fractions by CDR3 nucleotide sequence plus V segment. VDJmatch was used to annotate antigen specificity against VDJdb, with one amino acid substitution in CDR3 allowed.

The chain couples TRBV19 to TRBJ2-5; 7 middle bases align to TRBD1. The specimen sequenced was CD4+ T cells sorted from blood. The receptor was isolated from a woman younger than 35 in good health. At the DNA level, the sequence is TGTGCCAGTAGTATGAGGGGACAGTACCCTCGAAGAGAGACCCAGTACTTC. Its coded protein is CASSMRGQYPRRETQYF.